This T cell receptor beta chain derives from a study of OX40 agonist ivuxolimab in advanced cancers. Across the whole study: Averaging 60 years in age, with a range of 23 to 79, the cohort was about 83% male.

Anyone with autoimmune disease history or systemic immunosuppression was excluded. The assay was immunoSEQ multiplex PCR, and TCRdb's table has in-frame clones only and misses some. The table shows more than 65,000 clones, with over 60% occurring only once. V lost 6 bases to trimming and J lost 3 bases, with 11 bases between them. Germline CDR1 is MNHEY and CDR2 is SMNVEV (reference sequence). This CDR3 spans 14 amino acids. The V and J genes are TRBV27 and TRBJ1-4; D unclear. The sequences come from CD4+ or CD8+ T cells sorted from blood, collected in a trial of the OX40 agonist ivuxolimab. The sequence was collected from an adult with an advanced solid tumor such as melanoma, head and neck, liver or kidney cancer. This CDR3 is CASRSGGANEKLFF. In DNA form, the CDR3 reads TGTGCCAGCAGGTCTGGCGGGGCTAATGAAAAACTGTTTTTT.